The present T cell receptor (beta chain) was sequenced within a study of CD8 T cells in ankylosing spondylitis. TCRdb reprocessed the 5' RACE reads via MiXCR and lists one record per CDR3 protein. The data show hundreds of thousands of distinct CDR3 sequences, with over 15% seen just once and over 1% held by the top ten. Whole-study results and caveats: A TCR beta motif made of eight highly homologous variants seemed typical of ankylosing spondylitis blood.

A remark on this clonotype: Its antigen is still unknown.

CDR3 length: 18 amino acids. The ends lost 0 bases at V and 1 base at J; junction bases unmatched: 8. Germline values: CDR1 MNHEY, CDR2 SVGEGT. Sequencing used blood, either unsorted or a sorted T cell fraction (not recorded which). This TCR derives from a male donor with ankylosing spondylitis. The rearrangement uses TRBV6-2 or TRBV6-3 and TRBJ2-1, with 8 bases aligning to TRBD2. DNA for the CDR3: TGTGCCAGCAGTTACTCCTCGGGAGGGCCTCGATCCTACAATGAGCAGTTCTTC. It specifies CASSYSSGGPRSYNEQFF.